The T cell receptor beta chain described here comes from a study of T-cell reconstitution after alpha-beta-depleted transplantation in children. The germline gives CDR1 DFQATT, CDR2 SNEGSKA (reference sequence). Deletions cut 1 base from V and 5 bases from J, with 6 bases between. The CDR3 consists of 11 residues. Study-wide points: Several hundred graft clones that had expanded were reportedly the source of alpha-beta T cells about two months after transplant.

This clonotype was recorded many times. The antigen remains unidentified. Researchers prepared the TCRbeta library using unique molecular identifiers, the study reports. TCRdb re-analysed the PCR reads in MiXCR, keeping a single row per CDR3 protein. The table records almost 250,000 distinct CDR3 sequences, more than 20% of them present only once. The sequence derives from a girl aged 2-10 years with Fanconi anemia, due to receive a stem cell transplant. This chain uses TRBV20-1 with TRBJ2-7; D is ambiguous. The starting material was PBMCs, obtained before TCRalphabeta/CD19-depleted stem cell transplant. The CDR3 DNA follows: TGCAGTGCTAGAGGACTGGACGAGCAGTACTTC. It translates to CSARGLDEQYF.